This is a list of T cell receptor beta chains from one sample in a study of patients and donors after allogeneic stem cell transplantation. TCRdb analysed the RT-PCR reads with MiXCR anew, one entry per CDR3 protein. The sample includes 200,000 to 250,000 distinct CDR3 sequences, roughly 14% of them seen just once. The sample comprised blood, either unsorted or a sorted T cell fraction (not recorded which). All receptors derive from a human donor who was either an allogeneic HSCT recipient or a stem cell or donor lymphocyte infusion donor (not recorded which). It is not recorded whose cells these are; they may come from a transplant donor. CDR3s include the opening cysteine and the closing phenylalanine or tryptophan. A D gene is named only where the DNA matches it firmly. Part of the rows lack a size; the others show once, few, many or a class for expanded clones.

CDR3aa: CASGWTGNQPQHF
CDR3nt: TGTGCCAGCGGCTGGACGGGCAATCAGCCCCAGCATTTT
v_gene: TRBV27
abundance: few
d_gene: NA
j_gene: TRBJ1-5

CDR3aa: CASSLGDRETPLHF
CDR3nt: TGCGCCAGCAGCTTGGGCGACAGGGAGACACCCCTCCACTTT
v_gene: TRBV5-1
abundance: NA
d_gene: TRBD1
j_gene: TRBJ1-6

CDR3aa: CASSQEGTRLAGELFF
CDR3nt: TGTGCCAGCAGCCAAGAGGGGACAAGACTAGCCGGGGAGCTGTTTTTT
v_gene: TRBV3-1
abundance: NA
d_gene: NA
j_gene: TRBJ2-2

CDR3aa: CASSFSNTEAFF
CDR3nt: TGTGCCAGCAGCTTTTCTAACACTGAAGCTTTCTTT
v_gene: TRBV5-6
abundance: many
d_gene: NA
j_gene: TRBJ1-1

CDR3aa: CASSLRDRDDTQYF
CDR3nt: TGCGCCAGCAGCTTACGGGACAGGGATGATACGCAGTATTTT
v_gene: TRBV5-1
abundance: few
d_gene: TRBD1
j_gene: TRBJ2-3

CDR3aa: CASSLEGIWMPYEQYF
CDR3nt: TGTGCCAGCAGTTTAGAAGGGATTTGGATGCCCTACGAGCAGTACTTC
v_gene: TRBV12-3/TRBV12-4
abundance: NA
d_gene: NA
j_gene: TRBJ2-7

CDR3aa: CASSIKSGGGTGELFF
CDR3nt: TGTGCCAGTAGTATAAAGAGCGGGGGTGGCACCGGGGAGCTGTTTTTT
v_gene: TRBV19
abundance: NA
d_gene: TRBD2
j_gene: TRBJ2-2

CDR3aa: CASPPTGGNEQFF
CDR3nt: TGTGCCAGCCCCCCGACGGGGGGCAATGAGCAGTTCTTC
v_gene: TRBV27
abundance: NA
d_gene: TRBD2
j_gene: TRBJ2-1

CDR3aa: CASSIQETQYF
CDR3nt: TGTGCCAGCAGTATACAAGAGACCCAGTACTTC
v_gene: TRBV6-1
abundance: NA
d_gene: NA
j_gene: TRBJ2-5

CDR3aa: CASPGGLPYEQYF
CDR3nt: TGTGCCAGCCCCGGGGGCCTCCCCTACGAGCAGTACTTC
v_gene: TRBV12-3/TRBV12-4
abundance: few
d_gene: NA
j_gene: TRBJ2-7

CDR3aa: CASSSGFRVPTEAFF
CDR3nt: TGTGCCAGCAGCTCTGGGTTCAGGGTACCAACTGAAGCTTTCTTT
v_gene: TRBV5-6
abundance: many
d_gene: NA
j_gene: TRBJ1-1

CDR3aa: CASSSLGLAGVSEQFF
CDR3nt: TGTGCCAGCAGCTCCTTGGGACTAGCGGGAGTGAGTGAGCAGTTCTTC
v_gene: TRBV11-1
abundance: few
d_gene: TRBD2
j_gene: TRBJ2-1

CDR3aa: CASSYLYSHVTEPLNTGELFF
CDR3nt: TGTGCCAGCAGTTACCTCTACTCGCATGTCACAGAGCCATTGAACACCGGGGAGCTGTTTTTT
v_gene: TRBV6-7
abundance: NA
d_gene: NA
j_gene: TRBJ2-2

CDR3aa: CAWSQPRRDVLFF
CDR3nt: TGTGCCTGGAGCCAGCCCCGCCGGGATGTTCTGTTTTTT
v_gene: TRBV30
abundance: NA
d_gene: NA
j_gene: TRBJ1-4

CDR3aa: CASRLTGGLYNEQFF
CDR3nt: TGTGCCAGCAGATTAACAGGGGGCCTCTACAATGAGCAGTTCTTC
v_gene: TRBV12-3/TRBV12-4
abundance: many
d_gene: TRBD1
j_gene: TRBJ2-1

CDR3aa: CASTMTSGSADTQYF
CDR3nt: TGTGCCAGCACCATGACTAGCGGGAGCGCAGATACGCAGTATTTT
v_gene: TRBV6-1
abundance: few
d_gene: TRBD2
j_gene: TRBJ2-3

CDR3aa: CASSAQTGPNTEAFF
CDR3nt: TGTGCCAGCAGCGCCCAGACAGGGCCGAACACTGAAGCTTTCTTT
v_gene: TRBV9
abundance: few
d_gene: TRBD1
j_gene: TRBJ1-1

CDR3aa: CSARTPGQENTGELFF
CDR3nt: TGCAGTGCTAGAACACCGGGACAGGAAAACACCGGGGAGCTGTTTTTT
v_gene: TRBV20-1
abundance: NA
d_gene: TRBD1
j_gene: TRBJ2-2

CDR3aa: CASMRDRGNQPQHF
CDR3nt: TGTGCCAGCATGCGGGACCGGGGCAATCAGCCCCAGCATTTT
v_gene: TRBV2
abundance: few
d_gene: NA
j_gene: TRBJ1-5

CDR3aa: CASSDARATEAFF
CDR3nt: TGTGCCAGCAGTGATGCCAGAGCCACTGAAGCTTTCTTT
v_gene: TRBV2
abundance: few
d_gene: NA
j_gene: TRBJ1-1

CDR3aa: CASSLSSTGTDTQYF
CDR3nt: TGTGCCAGCAGTTTAAGCAGCACAGGCACAGATACGCAGTATTTT
v_gene: TRBV12-3/TRBV12-4
abundance: few
d_gene: NA
j_gene: TRBJ2-3

CDR3aa: CASSLRGLAKNIQYF
CDR3nt: TGTGCCAGCAGTTTGAGGGGTCTAGCCAAAAACATTCAGTACTTC
v_gene: TRBV28
abundance: few
d_gene: NA
j_gene: TRBJ2-4

CDR3aa: CASRLEGTGGGVQYF
CDR3nt: TGTGCCAGCAGACTAGAGGGCACAGGGGGCGGGGTGCAGTACTTC
v_gene: TRBV7-9
abundance: few
d_gene: TRBD1
j_gene: TRBJ2-7

CDR3aa: CASSLVAGNAYNEQFF
CDR3nt: TGCGCCAGCAGCTTGGTTGCGGGGAATGCCTACAATGAGCAGTTCTTC
v_gene: TRBV5-1
abundance: NA
d_gene: NA
j_gene: TRBJ2-1

CDR3aa: CSARHMNTEAFF
CDR3nt: TGCAGTGCTAGACATATGAACACTGAAGCTTTCTTT
v_gene: TRBV20-1
abundance: many
d_gene: NA
j_gene: TRBJ1-1

CDR3aa: CASRERGLGTEAFF
CDR3nt: TGTGCCAGCAGAGAGAGGGGATTGGGCACTGAAGCTTTCTTT
v_gene: TRBV5-6
abundance: NA
d_gene: NA
j_gene: TRBJ1-1

CDR3aa: CASSDGSGQQETQYF
CDR3nt: TGTGCCAGCAGTGATGGCTCCGGTCAACAAGAGACCCAGTACTTC
v_gene: TRBV25-1
abundance: few
d_gene: NA
j_gene: TRBJ2-5

CDR3aa: CASSASWGTQYF
CDR3nt: TGTGCCAGCAGCGCCTCCTGGGGGACGCAGTATTTT
v_gene: TRBV2
abundance: NA
d_gene: NA
j_gene: TRBJ2-3

CDR3aa: CSAETGQGSYGYTF
CDR3nt: TGCAGTGCAGAAACCGGACAGGGCAGCTATGGCTACACCTTC
v_gene: TRBV20-1
abundance: NA
d_gene: TRBD1
j_gene: TRBJ1-2

CDR3aa: CASSYSNGGSYF
CDR3nt: TGTGCCAGCAGTTACTCGAATGGCGGCAGCTACTTC
v_gene: TRBV6-2/TRBV6-3
abundance: few
d_gene: NA
j_gene: TRBJ2-7

CDR3aa: CASSDFSFRGAANTEAFF
CDR3nt: TGTGCCAGCAGTGACTTCTCATTTCGTGGGGCAGCGAACACTGAAGCTTTCTTT
v_gene: TRBV6-4
abundance: NA
d_gene: NA
j_gene: TRBJ1-1

CDR3aa: CSARSGSGYTF
CDR3nt: TGCAGTGCTAGATCCGGAAGTGGCTACACCTTC
v_gene: TRBV20-1
abundance: NA
d_gene: NA
j_gene: TRBJ1-2

CDR3aa: CASSRDGRTDTQYF
CDR3nt: TGTGCCAGCAGCCGGGACGGGCGCACAGATACGCAGTATTTT
v_gene: TRBV5-6
abundance: many
d_gene: NA
j_gene: TRBJ2-3

CDR3aa: CASSSPRSSGNTIYF
CDR3nt: TGTGCCAGCAGTTCTCCCAGGAGCTCTGGAAACACCATATATTTT
v_gene: TRBV6-5
abundance: NA
d_gene: NA
j_gene: TRBJ1-3

CDR3aa: CASSRTTGPSSFKYGYTF
CDR3nt: TGTGCCAGCAGTCGGACGACCGGGCCCTCTTCATTTAAGTATGGCTACACCTTC
v_gene: TRBV12-3/TRBV12-4
abundance: few
d_gene: NA
j_gene: TRBJ1-2

CDR3aa: CASRFRDSGGGELFF
CDR3nt: TGTGCCAGCAGATTCCGGGACTCTGGGGGGGGGGAGCTGTTTTTT
v_gene: TRBV12-3/TRBV12-4
abundance: NA
d_gene: NA
j_gene: TRBJ2-2

CDR3aa: CSASLSRGGPSNEQFF
CDR3nt: TGCAGTGCAAGCTTAAGTCGGGGGGGCCCGAGTAATGAGCAGTTCTTC
v_gene: TRBV20-1
abundance: few
d_gene: TRBD2
j_gene: TRBJ2-1

CDR3aa: CSATPDSGTQETQYF
CDR3nt: TGCAGTGCAACACCGGATAGCGGGACGCAAGAGACCCAGTACTTC
v_gene: TRBV20-1
abundance: NA
d_gene: TRBD2
j_gene: TRBJ2-5

CDR3aa: CASTRRDRGCNEQFF
CDR3nt: TGTGCCAGCACCCGCCGGGACAGGGGTTGCAATGAGCAGTTCTTC
v_gene: TRBV21-1
abundance: NA
d_gene: NA
j_gene: TRBJ2-1

CDR3aa: CASSPLKDRGNNEQFF
CDR3nt: TGTGCCAGCTCACCACTTAAGGACAGAGGTAACAATGAGCAGTTCTTC
v_gene: TRBV18
abundance: many
d_gene: NA
j_gene: TRBJ2-1

CDR3aa: CASSRRGAGALEQYF
CDR3nt: TGTGCCAGCAGCCGACGAGGAGCGGGAGCTCTCGAGCAGTACTTC
v_gene: TRBV6-1
abundance: many
d_gene: TRBD2
j_gene: TRBJ2-7

CDR3aa: CASSVSPLYEQYF
CDR3nt: TGTGCCAGCAGCGTCAGCCCGTTGTACGAGCAGTACTTC
v_gene: TRBV9
abundance: many
d_gene: NA
j_gene: TRBJ2-7

CDR3aa: CASSLRQGEGEQYF
CDR3nt: TGTGCCAGCAGCTTAAGACAGGGGGAAGGCGAGCAGTACTTC
v_gene: TRBV7-2
abundance: NA
d_gene: TRBD1
j_gene: TRBJ2-7

CDR3aa: CSAAGTMVFEQFF
CDR3nt: TGCAGCGCAGCCGGGACTATGGTTTTTGAGCAGTTCTTC
v_gene: TRBV29-1
abundance: few
d_gene: TRBD2
j_gene: TRBJ2-1

CDR3aa: CSASAGGPGSDTQYF
CDR3nt: TGCAGTGCCTCTGCGGGGGGGCCAGGGTCGGATACGCAGTATTTT
v_gene: TRBV20-1
abundance: NA
d_gene: TRBD2
j_gene: TRBJ2-3

CDR3aa: CASSPQTGKTEAFF
CDR3nt: TGTGCCAGCAGTCCTCAGACAGGGAAGACTGAAGCTTTCTTT
v_gene: TRBV12-3/TRBV12-4
abundance: many
d_gene: TRBD1
j_gene: TRBJ1-1

CDR3aa: CASRYGQGLARTGELFF
CDR3nt: TGCGCCAGCAGGTACGGACAGGGCCTTGCGAGGACCGGGGAGCTGTTTTTT
v_gene: TRBV5-1
abundance: few
d_gene: TRBD1
j_gene: TRBJ2-2

CDR3aa: CANLRLRVSQPQHF
CDR3nt: TGCGCCAACCTCCGGCTCAGGGTATCTCAGCCCCAGCATTTT
v_gene: TRBV5-1
abundance: NA
d_gene: NA
j_gene: TRBJ1-5

CDR3aa: CASSLAGTGETQYF
CDR3nt: TGCGCCAGCAGCTTGGCCGGGACAGGAGAGACCCAGTACTTC
v_gene: TRBV5-1
abundance: many
d_gene: TRBD1
j_gene: TRBJ2-5

CDR3aa: CASSLQGLSGTEAFF
CDR3nt: TGTGCCAGCAGCTTACAGGGACTTTCTGGCACTGAAGCTTTCTTT
v_gene: TRBV7-2
abundance: few
d_gene: NA
j_gene: TRBJ1-1

CDR3aa: CSAMTQADDQPQHF
CDR3nt: TGCAGTGCTATGACCCAGGCGGACGATCAGCCCCAGCATTTT
v_gene: TRBV20-1
abundance: few
d_gene: NA
j_gene: TRBJ1-5

CDR3aa: CSARDVRDSKNIQYF
CDR3nt: TGCAGTGCTAGAGATGTAAGGGACAGCAAAAACATTCAGTACTTC
v_gene: TRBV20-1
abundance: NA
d_gene: TRBD1
j_gene: TRBJ2-4

CDR3aa: CASRSRGSEAFF
CDR3nt: TGTGCCAGTAGGTCCCGGGGGTCTGAAGCTTTCTTT
v_gene: TRBV19
abundance: NA
d_gene: NA
j_gene: TRBJ1-1

CDR3aa: CASSRSGTGENEKLFF
CDR3nt: TGTGCCAGTAGTAGGTCCGGGACAGGCGAAAATGAAAAACTGTTTTTT
v_gene: TRBV19
abundance: NA
d_gene: TRBD1
j_gene: TRBJ1-4

CDR3aa: CASSLMQVGGGGTEAFF
CDR3nt: TGTGCCAGCAGTTTAATGCAGGTCGGAGGGGGGGGGACTGAAGCTTTCTTT
v_gene: TRBV12-3/TRBV12-4
abundance: NA
d_gene: NA
j_gene: TRBJ1-1

CDR3aa: CASSLITSSGNTIYF
CDR3nt: TGCGCCAGCAGCCTAATCACGAGCTCTGGAAACACCATATATTTT
v_gene: TRBV4-3
abundance: NA
d_gene: NA
j_gene: TRBJ1-3

CDR3aa: CASGLTVDQPQHF
CDR3nt: TGTGCCAGCGGCCTGACAGTAGATCAGCCCCAGCATTTT
v_gene: TRBV6-6
abundance: few
d_gene: NA
j_gene: TRBJ1-5

CDR3aa: CASSPRRGDAPYEQYF
CDR3nt: TGTGCCAGCAGCCCCCGACGAGGGGACGCGCCCTACGAGCAGTACTTC
v_gene: TRBV3-1
abundance: few
d_gene: NA
j_gene: TRBJ2-7

CDR3aa: CAYQGIGEAFF
CDR3nt: TGTGCCTACCAGGGTATAGGTGAAGCTTTCTTT
v_gene: TRBV30
abundance: NA
d_gene: NA
j_gene: TRBJ1-1

CDR3aa: CASSQPDRGSAGSYNEQFF
CDR3nt: TGTGCCAGCAGCCAACCAGATCGGGGCTCCGCGGGCTCCTACAATGAGCAGTTCTTC
v_gene: TRBV11-1
abundance: many
d_gene: NA
j_gene: TRBJ2-1